This record covers a single T cell receptor (beta chain). Its antigen is not yet known. There are no base qualities to consult, and no much larger clone falls within one base. The sample comes from a study of CD8 T cells in Susac syndrome (dated by TCRdb to between 2019 and 2020). Context from the whole study: The study used repertoire sequencing to test whether antigen drove CD8+ T cell activation and differentiation in Susac syndrome.

RNA was extracted using the RNeasy kit, and roughly 0.5 to 1 ug of the RNA was reverse transcribed with random hexamers. The immunoSEQ multiplex PCR assay, covering 54 Vbeta and 13 Jbeta segments, was used to amplify TCR beta CDR3 regions. Bias from PCR amplification was corrected by using a synthetic template baseline for primer optimization and for computational correction. On the study's bioinformatics: Reads were assigned to V, D and J genes according to IMGT and analyzed in immunoSEQ Analyzer, with only productive sequences retained. Clonality was calculated as one minus the Shannon entropy normalized by log2 of the number of productive unique sequences. For each patient and control, public and private clones were evaluated among the 100 most prevalent clones. Susac-specific clones were defined as absent from healthy and MS cohorts, over a thousand published viral clones and other ImmuneACCESS disease sequences. TCRdb applied fastp at Q25 and MiXCR to the public reads, then kept only in-frame beta chains. Entries that share a CDR3 protein sequence are merged under the most common genes and DNA. The V and J calls were determined by TCRdb, not by the authors. In this sample the table shows some 110,000 distinct CDR3 sequences, 90% to 95% of which occur a single time. Together, the top ten hold roughly 0.094% of the sample.

General study outcomes and caveats: The TCR sequencing and HLA analysis was acknowledged to have included a relatively small number of individuals.

Peripheral blood CD8+ and CD4+ T cells from healthy donors, Susac syndrome patients and multiple sclerosis patients were profiled using high-throughput TCR beta sequencing. The multiple sclerosis controls were treatment-naive patients who had stable or active relapsing-remitting disease and met the revised McDonald criteria. Bulk CD8+ and CD4+ T cells were purified magnetically by negative isolation, whereas CD8+ TEMRA cells were enriched by FACS. Blood was drawn into EDTA tubes, processed within 24 hours, and PBMCs were isolated by density gradient centrifugation. PBMCs destined for TCR sequencing were cryopreserved in liquid nitrogen and later thawed in a 37 °C water bath. The sorted or isolated CD4+, CD8+ and CD8+ TEMRA cells reached a purity of at least 90%. CDR1 and CDR2 are read off the germline V gene (reference sequence) as LGHDT and YNNKEL. The CDR3 goes from the cysteine to the phenylalanine over 14 residues. The CDR3 DNA has 42 bases and is translated from base 1. V has 4 bases trimmed and J has 6 bases trimmed; junction bases matching no gene number 5.

The TCR was taken from a human donor with multiple sclerosis. Sequencing was performed on CD4+ T cells from PBMCs. The chain joins TRBV3-1 to TRBJ1-2; 10 central bases correspond to TRBD1. The CDR3 region reads CASSLVTGGNGYTF. The sequenced DNA is TGTGCCAGCAGCCTCGTGACAGGGGGCAATGGCTACACCTTC.